This entry features one T cell receptor beta chain sequence. Its antigen remains unknown. One end of the junction is discordant with germline, which a read error may explain. The data were taken from a study of response to subunit inactivated influenza vaccine. The CDR3 has 15 amino acids. Germline-derived CDR1 and CDR2 are SGHVS and FQNEAQ. MiXCR was run by TCRdb on the RT-PCR reads, yielding one entry per CDR3 protein. The sample contains about 800,000 distinct CDR3 sequences, over 20% of which appear only once. General study findings and limits: Authors suggested each seasonal flu vaccination may recruit only limited numbers of new T cells.

The source is a man in his fifties or sixties who received an inactivated influenza vaccine. This material consisted of PBMCs from blood, taken roughly 5 days after vaccination. The chain links TRBV7-8 to TRBJ2-1, with D possibly being TRBD2 (6 bases). The CDR3 coding sequence is TGTTCCAGCAGCTTAGTGGGGTTTGCGGGATATGAGCAGTTCTTC. Its translation: CSSSLVGFAGYEQFF.